One and the same sample provided the 12 T cell receptor beta chains below, sequenced in a study of T cells in localized non-small cell lung cancer. Assay used: immunoSEQ multiplex PCR; TCRdb lists only in-frame clones, some missing. The data contain approximately 30,000 clones, approximately 90% of them singletons. Specimen: peripheral blood mononuclear cells, collected before any cancer treatment. All receptors come from a female donor over 55 with stage II lung adenocarcinoma.

The chain links TRBV27 to TRBJ1-2; tentatively, D is TRBD1 (5 bases). Per the germline V gene, CDR1 is MNHEY and CDR2 is SMNVEV (reference sequence). Deletions cut 6 bases from V and 2 bases from J, with 13 bases between. The CDR3 length is 14 residues. The DNA of the CDR3 is TGTGCCAGCAGATTTATGGGGGAGAACTATGGCTACACCTTC. Protein product: CASRFMGENYGYTF.

The CDR3 loop reads CASSSSTYAGELFF. For the CDR3, the DNA is TGTGCCAGCTCGTCTTCAACGTACGCCGGGGAGCTGTTTTTT. This chain uses TRBV18 with TRBJ2-2; no clear D. Trimming cost V 6 bases and J 6 bases, with 14 bases left between them. This CDR3 is 14 amino acids long. Germline loops: CDR1 KGHSH, CDR2 LQKENI.

The chain joins TRBV9 to TRBJ2-3, with D possibly matching TRBD2 (8 bases). This CDR3 contains 15 residues. Germline lookup yields CDR1 SGDLS and CDR2 YYNGEE. V lost 1 base and J 4 bases, leaving 13 bases between the germline ends. CDR3 coding DNA: TGTGCCAGCAGCGTACGGGAGGGGGCCGCAGATACGCAGTATTTT. Its protein is CASSVREGAADTQYF.

This clone showed up just once. V gene TRBV5-1 combines with J gene TRBJ2-1; D not resolved. Trimming stripped 2 bases from V and 6 bases from J, with 12 bases between. Germline assignment: CDR1 SGHRS and CDR2 YFSETQ. The CDR3 covers 14 residues. The CDR3 loop reads CASSFGQQTNEQFF. CDR3 nucleotides: TGCGCCAGCAGCTTCGGGCAGCAAACCAATGAGCAGTTCTTC.

This sequence joins TRBV4-3 and TRBJ2-1; 9 nucleotides line up with TRBD1. V lost 0 bases, J lost 6 bases, and 6 bases stayed unmatched. The CDR3 is 16 residues long. Germline V gene lookup returns CDR1 LGHNA and CDR2 YSLEER. The CDR3 bases are TGCGCCAGCAGCCAAGATCAAGGGACAGGGAGCAATGAGCAGTTCTTC. Protein sequence: CASSQDQGTGSNEQFF.

A few counts support this clone. This sample also contains other DNA sequences that code for the same CDR3. The chain links TRBV9 to TRBJ1-2; D not certain. CDR3 length equals 14 residues. With 0 bases removed from V and 3 bases from J, the gap between germline ends came to 9 bases. CDR1 SGDLS and CDR2 YYNGEE come from the germline V gene. CDR3 DNA: TGTGCCAGCAGCGTAGGGACCGCCGACTATGGCTACACCTTC. Its translation: CASSVGTADYGYTF.

The V call is TRBV30, the J call TRBJ2-7; D is perhaps TRBD1 (6 bases). Trimming shortened V by 5 bases and J by 0 bases, and 8 bases separated the two germline ends. The V gene's germline CDR1 is GTSNPN and CDR2 SVGIG (reference sequence). The CDR3 contains 12 residues. The CDR3: CAWGQSSYEQYF. The CDR3 coding sequence is TGTGCCTGGGGACAGTCCTCCTACGAGCAGTACTTC.

The chain uses TRBV21-1 and TRBJ1-3; the table gives TRBD1 as D, unverified against the DNA. TRBV21-1 is a pseudogene segment. The CDR3 is 16 residues long. The CDR3 region has the DNA TGTGCCAGCAGCACCCCCCGGGACACGAGTGGAAACACCATATATTTT. This codes for CASSTPRDTSGNTIYF.

This rearrangement joins TRBV29-1 to TRBJ2-3, with 7 bases identical to TRBD2. Germline-derived CDR1 and CDR2 are SQVTM and ANQGSEA. V lost 6 bases, J lost 3 bases, and 9 bases stayed unmatched. The CDR3 has 14 amino acids. CDR3 nucleotide sequence: TGCAGCGTACGGACTAGTGTCTTAACAGATACGCAGTATTTT. Its translation: CSVRTSVLTDTQYF.

This chain joins TRBV11-2 and TRBJ1-2, with D possibly being TRBD1 (6 bases). Germline V gene sequence: CDR1 SGHAT, CDR2 FQNNGV. This CDR3 is 17 amino acids long. The V end was cut by 5 bases, the J end by 0 bases, with 19 bases between. CDR3 coding DNA: TGTGCCAGCAGCCCCAGAGCGGGGGCCGAGGCTAACTATGGCTACACCTTC. Its translation: CASSPRAGAEANYGYTF. Variable domain in full (rest from reference TRBV11-2 and TRBJ1-2): EAGVAQSPRYKIIEKRQSVAFWCNPISGHATLYWYQQILGQGPKLLIQFQNNGVVDDSQLPKDRFSAERLKGVDSTLKIQPAKLEDSAVYLCASSPRAGAEANYGYTFGSGTRLTVV.

This chain links TRBV7-2 with TRBJ1-5; D uncertain. CDR1 and CDR2 from the germline V gene are SGHTA and FQGNSA. The CDR3 totals 14 residues. The V and J ends lost 1 base and 6 bases respectively, with 10 bases between them. DNA of the CDR3: TGTGCCAGCAGCTTAGTTGGGATAGGTCAGCCCCAGCATTTT. Encoded protein: CASSLVGIGQPQHF.

This clone was counted a single time. The genes are TRBV28 and TRBJ1-1, with D possibly being TRBD1 (5 bases). V dropped 10 bases and J dropped 3 bases, with 15 bases sitting between them. CDR1 MDHEN and CDR2 SYDVKM come from the germline V gene. This CDR3 has 13 amino acids. CDR3 amino acids: CATRDLGDTEAFF. The CDR3 DNA is TGTGCCACCCGGGACCTGGGGGACACTGAAGCTTTCTTT.